This T cell receptor (beta chain) derives from a study of cytomegalovirus exposure and HLA in healthy donors. Whole-study context: Approximately 200 million T cells yielded approximately 110 million unique TCR beta sequences in earlier analysis.

The PCR used 60 Vbeta and 13 Jbeta primers. Using immunoSEQ multiplex PCR, the repertoire was profiled, and TCRdb retains in-frame clones only, with some absent. Counted here are about 130,000 clones, around 78% occurring once; the ten biggest clones make up approximately 1.8%. CDR1 SGHTA and CDR2 FQGTGA come from the germline V gene. This CDR3 comprises 16 residues. With 4 bases clipped from V and 5 bases from J, the junction kept 7 bases outside the gene matches. Sequenced sample: PBMCs. The chain links TRBV7-3 to TRBJ2-5, with TRBD2 matching over 13 bases. This TCR derives from a woman aged 40 to 50 in good health and CMV-seronegative. The CDR3 is CASSSGLAGVGETQYF. The CDR3 DNA reads TGTGCCAGCAGCTCCGGACTAGCGGGAGTAGGGGAGACCCAGTACTTC.